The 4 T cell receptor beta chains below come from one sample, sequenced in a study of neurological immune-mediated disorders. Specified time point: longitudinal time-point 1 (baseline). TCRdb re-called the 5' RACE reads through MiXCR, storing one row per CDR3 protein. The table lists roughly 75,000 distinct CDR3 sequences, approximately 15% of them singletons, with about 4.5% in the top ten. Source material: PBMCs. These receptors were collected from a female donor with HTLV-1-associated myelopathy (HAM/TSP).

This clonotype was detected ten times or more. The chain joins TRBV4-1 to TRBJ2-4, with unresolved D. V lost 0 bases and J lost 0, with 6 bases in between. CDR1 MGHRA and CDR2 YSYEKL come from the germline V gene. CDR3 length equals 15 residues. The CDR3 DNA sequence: TGCGCCAGCAGCCAAGAACTAATAGCCAAAAACATTCAGTACTTC. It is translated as CASSQELIAKNIQYF.

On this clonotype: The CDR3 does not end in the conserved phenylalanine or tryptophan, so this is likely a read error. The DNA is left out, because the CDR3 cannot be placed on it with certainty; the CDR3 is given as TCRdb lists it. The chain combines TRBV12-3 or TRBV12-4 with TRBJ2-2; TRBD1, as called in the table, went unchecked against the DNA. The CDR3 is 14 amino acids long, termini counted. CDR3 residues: CASRQPPETGELLL.

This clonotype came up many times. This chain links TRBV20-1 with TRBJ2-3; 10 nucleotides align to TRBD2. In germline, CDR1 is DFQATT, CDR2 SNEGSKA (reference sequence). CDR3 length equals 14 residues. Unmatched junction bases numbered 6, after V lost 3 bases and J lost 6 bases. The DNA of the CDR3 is TGCAGTGCTAGGGAGCTAGCGGGGGTCGATACGCAGTATTTT. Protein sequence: CSARELAGVDTQYF.

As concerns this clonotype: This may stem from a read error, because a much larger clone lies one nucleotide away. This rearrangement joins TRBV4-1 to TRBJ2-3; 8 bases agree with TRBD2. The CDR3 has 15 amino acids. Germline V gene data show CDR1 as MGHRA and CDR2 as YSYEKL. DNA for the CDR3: TGCTCCAGCAGCCAAGTCGGGGGGGCGGCGGATACGCAGTATTTT. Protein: CSSSQVGGAADTQYF.